This T cell receptor beta chain was documented in a study of shared clonotypes between healthy human individuals. The test was conducted at deep level. Data came from immunoSEQ multiplex PCR; TCRdb stores just in-frame clones and leaves some out. The table shows over 850,000 clones, with about 80% occurring only once. This clone was seen a single time. The sample contains more than one DNA sequence encoding this CDR3. The CDR3 has 14 residues. CDR1 and CDR2 from the germline V gene are SGHNT and YYREEE (reference sequence). J lost 0 bases, V lost 4 bases, and 3 bases had no gene match. This TCR was sampled from a man aged 18 to 30 in good health. Some clones in this sample may be carry-over from other donors' samples. Sequenced material: memory CD4+ T cells from PBMCs. Stated subset: CD45RA-negative fraction. V usage is TRBV5-4 and J usage is TRBJ1-1, with 7 nucleotides matching TRBD1. Written as DNA, the CDR3 is TGTGCCAGCAGCCTGGGACAGATGAACACTGAAGCTTTCTTT. It yields the protein CASSLGQMNTEAFF.